This TCR beta chain was profiled in a study of blood T cell repertoires in COVID-19. Study details: Both acute and convalescent COVID-19 samples were obtained from the United States, Italy and Spain. T cells, B-cell-depleted T cells, or PBMCs supplied cDNA or gDNA.

How the authors handled the data: Scientists estimated how many nucleated cells there were by amplifying reference gene primers. This table comes from immunoSEQ multiplex PCR, and its TCRdb copy is limited to in-frame clones, with some not included. From that table come the V and J calls and clone size; the DNA was used to work out D and trimming. The sample records over 250,000 clones, over 75% being singletons. Source material: peripheral blood. The TCR sequence derives from a woman in her sixties with acute or convalescent COVID-19.

Written as DNA, the CDR3 is TGTGCCAGCAGCTTGGGAGCCAGCCAAGAGACCCAGTACTTC. It specifies CASSLGASQETQYF. The chain uses TRBV11-3 and TRBJ2-5; tentatively, D is TRBD2 (5 bases). With 3 bases removed from V and 1 base from J, the gap between germline ends came to 9 bases. Per germline, CDR1 SGHNT and CDR2 YENEEA. The CDR3 covers 14 residues.